The 32 T cell receptor beta chains listed next were all sequenced from one sample in a study of cytomegalovirus exposure and HLA in healthy donors. The study ran its PCR with 60 Vbeta and 13 Jbeta primers. Assay used: immunoSEQ multiplex PCR; TCRdb lists only in-frame clones, some missing. Of 100,000 to 150,000 clones detected, roughly 78% appear once; the ten largest clones hold 5.3%. Source material: PBMCs. These receptors all come from a man under 40 in good health and CMV-seronegative.

The chain uses TRBV6-5 and TRBJ1-4; a possible D gene is TRBD1 (5 bases). This CDR3 is built from 14 residues. Germline V gives CDR1 MNHEY, CDR2 SVGAGI. V lost 6 bases to trimming and J lost 7 bases, with 15 bases between them. The DNA for the CDR3 is TGTGCCAGCAGCGGCTCGGGGGGGAGTGAAAAACTGTTTTTT. It codes for CASSGSGGSEKLFF.

The V call is TRBV7-2, the J call TRBJ1-2; 7 bases agree with TRBD1. Per germline, CDR1 SGHTA and CDR2 FQGNSA. This CDR3 comprises 14 residues. V lost 8 bases and J lost 2; bases outside the gene matches: 8. DNA for the CDR3: TGTGCCAGCGGGAGACAGGGCCTAAACTATGGCTACACCTTC. Encoded protein: CASGRQGLNYGYTF.

This clone was detected once. This chain links TRBV7-9 with TRBJ1-1; weak D call: TRBD1 (6 bases). Trimming left V 4 bases short and J 0 bases short, with 15 bases between. CDR3 size: 16 residues. Germline V lookup: CDR1 SEHNR, CDR2 FQNEAQ (reference sequence). CDR3 region: CASSSWPTGMNTEAFF. The DNA of the CDR3 is TGTGCCAGCAGCTCCTGGCCGACAGGTATGAACACTGAAGCTTTCTTT.

The chain couples TRBV2 to TRBJ1-5; D uncertain. The CDR3 has 13 residues. Trimming left V 7 bases short and J 3 bases short, with 10 bases between. Germline V CDR1 and CDR2: SNHLY, FYNNEI. The CDR3 DNA reads as TGTGCCAGCACCCCCCAGTCCAATCAGCCCCAGCATTTT. As protein: CASTPQSNQPQHF. Full variable domain (rest looked up from reference TRBV2 and TRBJ1-5): EPEVTQTPSHQVTQMGQEVILRCVPISNHLYFYWYRQILGQKVEFLVSFYNNEISEKSEIFDDQFSVERPDGSNFTLKIRSTKLEDSAMYFCASTPQSNQPQHFGDGTRLSIL.

The J gene is TRBJ1-1, the V gene TRBV6-1, with D unresolved. Germline V gene sequence: CDR1 MNHNS, CDR2 SASEGT. There are 14 residues in the CDR3. V gave up 7 bases and J gave up 3 bases, with 15 bases separating them. CDR3 nucleotide sequence: TGTGCCAGCAATCTAATTTCGATCGACACTGAAGCTTTCTTT. This encodes CASNLISIDTEAFF.

The rearrangement uses TRBV5-1 and TRBJ2-1; D perhaps matches TRBD2 (5 bases). The germline CDR1 and CDR2 sequences are SGHRS and YFSETQ. The CDR3 has 15 residues. Trimming removed 2 bases at V and 4 bases at J, with 13 bases between. CDR3 in DNA: TGCGCCAGCAGCTTCACGGACTCAACTTACAATGAGCAGTTCTTC. This codes for CASSFTDSTYNEQFF. The variable domain in full, completed from reference TRBV5-1 and TRBJ2-1, reads KAGVTQTPRYLIKTRGQQVTLSCSPISGHRSVSWYQQTPGQGLQFLFEYFSETQRNKGNFPGRFSGRQFSNSRSEMNVSTLELGDSALYLCASSFTDSTYNEQFFGPGTRLTVL.

The rearrangement links TRBV5-1 to TRBJ2-2, with TRBD2 identical over 8 bases. CDR3 size: 15 residues. CDR1 and CDR2 (germline): SGHRS, YFSETQ. V gave up 4 bases and J gave up 6 bases; unmatched junction bases: 8. The CDR3 loop reads CASSNGGAYSGELFF. The CDR3 coding sequence is TGCGCCAGCAGCAACGGGGGGGCCTATTCCGGGGAGCTGTTTTTT.

CDR3 DNA: TGTGCCAGCAGTCAAAATTGGGACACCTCCCGCACAGATACGCAGTATTTT. Translation gives CASSQNWDTSRTDTQYF. The chain joins TRBV27 to TRBJ2-3; tentatively, D is TRBD1 (6 bases). This CDR3 has 17 residues. Between the trimmed V and J ends, which lost 5 bases and 1 base, there was a span of 19 bases. In germline, CDR1 is MNHEY, CDR2 SMNVEV (reference sequence).

This chain joins TRBV5-5 and TRBJ2-7; perhaps TRBD2 as D (6 bases). Trimming stripped 4 bases from V and 5 bases from J, with 19 bases between. Germline-derived CDR1 and CDR2 are SGHKS and YYEKEE (reference sequence). The CDR3 spans 15 residues. The CDR3 DNA follows: TGTGCCAGCAGCCGAGGAGGGTTCAATTCCGACGAGCAGTACTTC. As protein: CASSRGGFNSDEQYF.

This rearrangement joins TRBV5-6 to TRBJ2-3; D gene unclear. The CDR3 length is 15 residues. V was shortened by 5 bases and J by 0 bases, with 13 bases between the two germline ends. Germline lookup yields CDR1 SGHDT and CDR2 YYEEEE. CDR3 in amino acids: CASSFGGTSTDTQYF. The CDR3 DNA follows: TGTGCCAGCAGTTTTGGTGGTACTAGCACAGATACGCAGTATTTT.

The chain couples TRBV28 to TRBJ1-4; 9 nucleotides agree with TRBD1. V shed 3 bases and J 10 bases; nucleotides not matched to a gene: 9. Germline V gene lookup returns CDR1 MDHEN and CDR2 SYDVKM. This CDR3 is built from 15 residues. CDR3 in amino acids: CASSFETGGNRKLFF. In DNA form, the CDR3 reads TGTGCCAGCAGTTTTGAGACAGGGGGGAATCGAAAACTGTTTTTT.

The chain couples TRBV5-1 to TRBJ2-6, with 12 bases that match TRBD1. The CDR3 sequence is 17 residues long. The germline V gene encodes CDR1 SGHRS and CDR2 YFSETQ. V dropped 4 bases and J dropped 3; count of bases not matched to a gene: 5. The CDR3 DNA reads TGCGCCAGCAGCAGGGGACAGGGGGCGCTTGGGGCCAACGTCCTGACTTTC. Translation: CASSRGQGALGANVLTF.

The rearrangement links TRBV29-1 to TRBJ2-1; perhaps TRBD2 as D (6 bases). Germline V gene sequence: CDR1 SQVTM, CDR2 ANQGSEA. The CDR3 spans 14 residues. Trimming removed 0 bases at V and 7 bases at J, with 13 bases between. The CDR3 bases are TGCAGCGTTGAAGAGGGAGGTGGGGGGAATGAGCAGTTCTTC. Its translation is CSVEEGGGGNEQFF.

A single count supports this clone. In DNA form, the CDR3 reads TGTGCCAGCAGTCCTACAGGCTCCTACGAGCAGTACTTC. Its protein product is CASSPTGSYEQYF. This chain joins TRBV28 and TRBJ2-7; possible D gene TRBD1, 5 bases. The CDR3 is 13 residues long. Per germline, CDR1 MDHEN and CDR2 SYDVKM. Trimming left V 5 bases short and J 0 bases short, with 8 bases between.

This clone was found a few times. The gene calls are TRBV6-6 and TRBJ2-6, with 7 positions matching TRBD1. This CDR3 comprises 15 residues. Per the germline V gene, CDR1 is MNHNY and CDR2 is SVGAGI (reference sequence). V lost 10 bases and J lost 4; bases outside the gene matches: 10. CDR3 sequence: CATLTRGRGANVLTF. The CDR3 DNA is TGTGCCACCCTGACCAGGGGGAGAGGGGCCAACGTCCTGACTTTC.

V and J are TRBV5-1 and TRBJ1-1, with 8 positions matching TRBD1. CDR1 and CDR2 (germline): SGHRS, YFSETQ. The CDR3 covers 15 residues. V lost 2 bases, J lost 3 bases, and 6 bases stayed unmatched. The CDR3 DNA follows: TGCGCCAGCAGCTTTCAGGGGGCTGGTGACACTGAAGCTTTCTTT. Amino acid sequence: CASSFQGAGDTEAFF.

The chain recombines TRBV19 with TRBJ1-2, with 8 bases fitting TRBD1. This CDR3 region has 17 residues. Trimming took 1 base from V and 4 from J; bases not matched to a gene: 11. Germline V gives CDR1 LNHDA, CDR2 SQIVND (reference sequence). For the CDR3, the DNA is TGTGCCAGTAGTATAGCGGGCAGGGGGCAGTGGAGCTATGGCTACACCTTC. As protein: CASSIAGRGQWSYGYTF.

The V gene is TRBV4-2, the J gene TRBJ1-1; 7 bases agree with TRBD1. Germline trimming cut 4 bases from V and 1 base from J; bases unmatched to any gene: 9. The CDR3 length is 16 residues. In germline, CDR1 is LGHNA, CDR2 YNFKEQ. The CDR3 DNA is TGTGCCAGCAGCCGACGCAGACAGGGACAGAACACTGAAGCTTTCTTT. Amino acid sequence: CASSRRRQGQNTEAFF.

This clone showed up just a few times. J is TRBJ1-2 and V is TRBV5-1; TRBD1 matches at 11 bases. The CDR3 extends over 16 amino acids. Germline V gives CDR1 SGHRS, CDR2 YFSETQ. V lost 1 base to trimming and J lost 3 bases; unmatched junction nucleotides: 5. Here the CDR3 reads CASSLNAGQGDYGYTF. CDR3 DNA: TGCGCCAGCAGCTTGAATGCGGGACAGGGGGACTATGGCTACACCTTC.

The rearrangement links TRBV5-4 to TRBJ2-2; D not certain. CDR1 is SGHNT and CDR2 is YYREEE in the germline V gene (reference sequence). V was clipped by 4 bases and J by 0 bases, with 7 bases between them. This CDR3 comprises 14 residues. The CDR3 protein is CASSITTNTGELFF. The CDR3 nucleotides are TGTGCCAGCAGCATAACAACGAACACCGGGGAGCTGTTTTTT.

The chain employs TRBV6-6 and TRBJ1-2; D might be TRBD1 (5 bases). Trimming pared 0 bases from V and 2 bases from J, leaving 7 bases between. Germline V gene sequence: CDR1 MNHNY, CDR2 SVGAGI (reference sequence). This CDR3 is built from 14 residues. The CDR3 DNA reads as TGTGCCAGCAGTTACTCGGCAGGGAACTATGGCTACACCTTC. Protein product: CASSYSAGNYGYTF.

The genes are TRBV7-9 and TRBJ2-5, with 7 bases aligning to TRBD2. After removal of 5 bases from V and 0 bases from J, the junction contained 12 bases not matched to a gene. Looked up from germline, CDR1 is SEHNR and CDR2 is FQNEAQ (reference sequence). The CDR3 length is 17 residues. This CDR3 is CASSPRGPAGHQETQYF. DNA for the CDR3: TGTGCCAGCAGCCCAAGAGGCCCAGCGGGACACCAAGAGACCCAGTACTTC. Full variable domain (missing parts from reference TRBV7-9 and TRBJ2-5): DTGVSQNPRHKITKRGQNVTFRCDPISEHNRLYWYRQTLGQGPEFLTYFQNEAQLEKSRLLSDRFSAERPKGSFSTLEIQRTEQGDSAMYLCASSPRGPAGHQETQYFGPGTRLLVL.

The genes are TRBV5-8 and TRBJ2-5; TRBD2 matches at 12 bases. The germline CDR1 and CDR2 sequences are SGHTS and YDEGEE. Trimming took 3 bases from V and 4 from J; bases not matched to a gene: 1. This CDR3 comprises 14 residues. The CDR3 sequence: CASSWGLAGETQYF. The CDR3 DNA reads TGTGCCAGCAGCTGGGGACTAGCGGGAGAGACCCAGTACTTC.

The chain recombines TRBV27 with TRBJ1-1; 10 positions agree with TRBD1. The CDR3 runs to 14 residues. J lost 1 base, V lost 6 bases, and 2 bases had no gene match. Germline CDR1 is MNHEY and CDR2 is SMNVEV (reference sequence). CDR3 residues: CASRRQGANTEAFF. Written as DNA, the CDR3 is TGTGCCAGCAGGAGACAGGGGGCGAACACTGAAGCTTTCTTT.

The J gene is TRBJ1-5, the V gene TRBV7-8, with TRBD1 matching 10 bases. Germline CDR1 reads SGHVS; CDR2 reads FQNEAQ. V was pared by 6 bases and J by 4 bases, with 9 bases of the junction left unmatched. The CDR3 runs 16 residues. DNA for the CDR3: TGTGCCAGCAGTCATAGGGGACAGGGGCTGAATCAGCCCCAGCATTTT. Translating it yields CASSHRGQGLNQPQHF.

The chain employs TRBV7-2 and TRBJ2-7; no firm D call. Trimming left V 5 bases short and J 6 bases short, with 17 bases between. The CDR3 has 14 amino acids. Germline-derived CDR1 and CDR2 are SGHTA and FQGNSA. For the CDR3, the DNA is TGTGCCAGCAGCCCGCACGAGATTCGCGGCGAGCAGTACTTC. Translating gives CASSPHEIRGEQYF.

The chain has TRBV4-1 and TRBJ2-1; 13 nucleotides agree with TRBD2. The CDR3 is 15 amino acids. The germline V gene encodes CDR1 MGHRA and CDR2 YSYEKL. With 4 bases clipped from V and 10 bases from J, the junction kept 7 bases outside the gene matches. This chain's CDR3 is CASSPRTSGSREQFF. CDR3 coding DNA: TGCGCCAGCAGCCCCCGGACTAGCGGGAGTCGAGAGCAGTTCTTC.

The V call is TRBV9, the J call TRBJ1-4; the match to TRBD1 covers 7 bases. Germline lookup yields CDR1 SGDLS and CDR2 YYNGEE. This CDR3 is 13 amino acids long. J lost 8 bases, V lost 3 bases, and 4 bases had no gene match. The DNA for the CDR3 is TGTGCCAGCAGCGCCGGGACAGAAGAAAAACTGTTTTTT. Amino acid sequence: CASSAGTEEKLFF.

The chain is built from TRBV28 and TRBJ1-3; no definite D call. Trimming pared 8 bases from V and 7 bases from J, leaving 15 bases between. Germline V CDR1 and CDR2: MDHEN, SYDVKM. This CDR3 has 13 amino acids. CDR3 protein: CASCPGGFNTIYF. The CDR3 bases are TGTGCCAGCTGCCCTGGCGGGTTTAACACCATATATTTT.

The chain recombines TRBV10-1 with TRBJ2-3, with 7 nucleotides matching TRBD1. Looked up from germline, CDR1 is WNHNN and CDR2 is SYGVQD (reference sequence). The CDR3 is 16 residues long. V was pared by 4 bases and J by 5 bases, with 12 bases of the junction left unmatched. The CDR3 DNA reads as TGCGCCAGCAGTGGAAGGACAGGTCCCGAGGTAGATACGCAGTATTTT. Its protein is CASSGRTGPEVDTQYF.

The rearrangement uses TRBV27 and TRBJ2-5; 7 nucleotides agree with TRBD1. Germline values: CDR1 MNHEY, CDR2 SMNVEV (reference sequence). The CDR3 runs to 15 residues. J lost 7 bases, V lost 5 bases, and 13 bases had no gene match. The CDR3 DNA reads TGTGCCAGCAGTAGCGGACAGGTGGGCTTTGGGACCCAGTACTTC. Translating it yields CASSSGQVGFGTQYF.

The rearrangement uses TRBV27 and TRBJ2-3; TRBD1 matches at 7 bases. The V segment lost 6 bases and the J segment 2 bases; nucleotides outside the gene matches: 8. CDR3 size: 15 residues. Germline V gene data show CDR1 as MNHEY and CDR2 as SMNVEV (reference sequence). CDR3 nucleotide sequence: TGTGCCAGCAGCCCGCTGGGACAGCACACAGATACGCAGTATTTT. This translates into CASSPLGQHTDTQYF.